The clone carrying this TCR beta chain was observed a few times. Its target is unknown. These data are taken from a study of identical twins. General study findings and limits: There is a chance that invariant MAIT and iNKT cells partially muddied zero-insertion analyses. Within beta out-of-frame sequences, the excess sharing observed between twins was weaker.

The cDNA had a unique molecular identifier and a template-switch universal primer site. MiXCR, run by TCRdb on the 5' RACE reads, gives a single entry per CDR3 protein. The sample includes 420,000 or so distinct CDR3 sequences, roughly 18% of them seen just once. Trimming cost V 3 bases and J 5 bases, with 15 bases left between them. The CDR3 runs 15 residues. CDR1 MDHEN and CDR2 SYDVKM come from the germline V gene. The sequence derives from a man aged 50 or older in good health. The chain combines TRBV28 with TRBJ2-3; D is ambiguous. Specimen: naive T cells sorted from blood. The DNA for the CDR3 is TGTGCCAGCAGTTTGGTGGGATACACGGTAGATACGCAGTATTTT. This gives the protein CASSLVGYTVDTQYF.